Presented here are 14 T cell receptor beta chains from one specimen sequenced in a study of blood T cell repertoires in COVID-19. The data were produced by immunoSEQ multiplex PCR, yet TCRdb's version contains in-frame clones alone and is incomplete. The sample lists around 290,000 clones, more than 85% occurring once. The sample was peripheral blood. Every receptor here comes from a man in his forties with acute or convalescent COVID-19.

The chain couples TRBV19 to TRBJ2-1, with 10 bases fitting TRBD2. V gave up 6 bases and J gave up 4 bases; unmatched junction bases: 6. The CDR3 extends over 15 amino acids. Germline CDR1 and CDR2: LNHDA and SQIVND (reference sequence). CDR3 sequence: CASRVAGGRYNEQFF. The CDR3 bases are TGTGCCAGTAGAGTAGCGGGGGGCCGATACAATGAGCAGTTCTTC.

This chain joins TRBV7-2 and TRBJ2-7, with no clear D. The V gene lost 2 bases and the J gene lost 0 bases, with 8 bases spanning the gap. The CDR3 consists of 14 residues. The germline V gene has CDR1 SGHTA and CDR2 FQGNSA. The CDR3 nucleotides read TGTGCCAGCAGCTTATCTTTCAGCTCCTACGAGCAGTACTTC. Amino acids: CASSLSFSSYEQYF.

This sequence joins TRBV10-1 and TRBJ1-5, with unresolved D. The V and J ends lost 4 bases and 4 bases respectively, with 14 bases between them. Germline V gene data show CDR1 as WNHNN and CDR2 as SYGVQD (reference sequence). This CDR3 has 15 amino acids. CDR3 nucleotide sequence: TGCGCCAGCAGTGCGAGAGGGCCGGGGAATCAGCCCCAGCATTTT. Translating gives CASSARGPGNQPQHF.

V usage is TRBV5-6 and J usage is TRBJ1-4; D not resolved. The V end was cut by 2 bases, the J end by 5 bases, with 7 bases between. In germline, CDR1 is SGHDT, CDR2 YYEEEE. The CDR3 sequence is 13 residues long. CDR3 in amino acids: CASSFSRNEKLFF. The CDR3 nucleotides are TGTGCCAGCAGCTTTTCGAGGAATGAAAAACTGTTTTTT.

The chain couples TRBV4-2 to TRBJ1-4; TRBD1 agrees at 9 bases. V lost 0 bases, J lost 8 bases, and 13 bases stayed unmatched. Germline CDR1 reads LGHNA; CDR2 reads YNFKEQ. The CDR3 extends over 18 amino acids. The DNA of the CDR3 is TGTGCCAGCAGCCAAGACCCTCTTAGACAGGGGGAGTCGGAAAAACTGTTTTTT. Translated: CASSQDPLRQGESEKLFF.

This chain connects TRBV11-2 to TRBJ1-6; D is unresolved. The CDR3 is 18 residues long. V was trimmed by 0 bases and J by 0 bases, leaving 12 bases between them. The germline V gene has CDR1 SGHAT and CDR2 FQNNGV. The CDR3 nucleotides are TGTGCCAGCAGCTTAGAGGAGGGCAGGAGCTCCTATAATTCACCCCTCCACTTT. Protein: CASSLEEGRSSYNSPLHF.

The V call is TRBV7-9, the J call TRBJ1-1, with 7 positions matching TRBD1. The CDR3 extends over 18 amino acids. From germline, CDR1 is SEHNR and CDR2 FQNEAQ (reference sequence). Losses at the gene ends were 1 base for V and 2 bases for J; bases not matched to a gene: 13. CDR3 residues: CASSLVDRDLRRNTEAFF. The CDR3 DNA reads TGTGCCAGCAGCTTAGTCGACAGGGACCTTAGGAGAAACACTGAAGCTTTCTTT.

V gene TRBV6-5 combines with J gene TRBJ2-5; D is uncertain. V lost 4 bases, J lost 2 bases, and 8 bases lay in between. Germline V gene data show CDR1 as MNHEY and CDR2 as SVGAGI. This CDR3 region has 13 residues. CDR3 region: CASSSRRQETQYF. CDR3 in DNA: TGTGCCAGCAGTTCGAGGAGACAAGAGACCCAGTACTTC.

The J gene is TRBJ2-5, the V gene TRBV7-2; tentative D call: TRBD1 (6 bases). Per the germline V gene, CDR1 is SGHTA and CDR2 is FQGNSA. The V and J ends lost 4 bases and 2 bases respectively, with 8 bases between them. The CDR3 sequence is 13 residues long. The CDR3 coding sequence is TGTGCCAGCAGCTACAGGGTTCAAGAGACCCAGTACTTC. This translates into CASSYRVQETQYF.

The chain recombines TRBV6-1 with TRBJ1-1; D gene ambiguous. CDR1 is MNHNS and CDR2 is SASEGT in the germline V gene. V lost 1 base and J 3 bases, leaving 6 bases between the germline ends. The CDR3 loop spans 13 amino acids. The CDR3 loop is CASSEVGDTEAFF. In nucleotides, the CDR3 is TGTGCCAGCAGTGAAGTCGGGGACACTGAAGCTTTCTTT.

This clone was picked up one time. The chain uses TRBV2 and TRBJ1-2; 10 bases fit TRBD1. The V and J ends lost 6 bases and 5 bases, in that order; junction bases with no gene match: 12. This CDR3 region has 16 residues. Germline V CDR1 and CDR2: SNHLY, FYNNEI. This CDR3 is CASRPTGQGTQYGYTF. CDR3 bases: TGTGCCAGCAGACCGACGGGACAGGGGACCCAATATGGCTACACCTTC.

Only one count was recorded for this clone. The chain recombines TRBV7-8 with TRBJ1-1; D is perhaps TRBD1 (6 bases). This CDR3 spans 16 amino acids. CDR1 and CDR2 from the germline V gene are SGHVS and FQNEAQ. V was shortened by 6 bases and J by 1 base, with 18 bases between the two germline ends. In DNA form, the CDR3 reads TGTGCCAGCAGATCCAACCGGGACACCGAGAACACTGAAGCTTTCTTT. Amino acid sequence: CASRSNRDTENTEAFF.

The rearrangement joins TRBV10-2 to TRBJ2-7, with D unclear. The CDR3 covers 15 residues. Germline CDR1 WSHSY, CDR2 SAAADI. V was shortened by 0 bases and J by 1 base, with 10 bases between the two germline ends. CDR3 amino acids: CASSESTRRSYEQYF. CDR3 in DNA: TGCGCCAGCAGTGAGTCGACTCGACGGTCCTACGAGCAGTACTTC.

In DNA, the CDR3 is TGCAGCGGTCGACGGGGGGACGACACTGAAGCTTTCTTT. Amino acid sequence: CSGRRGDDTEAFF. The rearrangement joins TRBV29-1 to TRBJ1-1; D possibly corresponds to TRBD1 (5 bases). From germline, CDR1 is SQVTM and CDR2 ANQGSEA. The CDR3 has 13 residues. Trimming removed 7 bases at V and 3 bases at J, with 15 bases between.